This TCR beta chain emerged from a study of T cell responses to AZD1222 COVID-19 vaccine. Study findings and constraints: The repertoires were collected only after the peak T cell response.

Turning to this clone: Antigen unknown.

CDR1 and CDR2 (germline): MNHEY, SVGAGI. CDR3 length equals 14 residues. The V gene end was trimmed by 2 bases and the J gene end by 2 bases; junction bases not matched to a gene: 1. Clones were sequenced by immunoSEQ multiplex PCR, and TCRdb holds only the in-frame ones, with some missing. The sample lists 90,000 to 140,000 clones, 88% occurring once. This TCR derives from an adult in good health. The source material was peripheral blood, sampled on day 0 of AZD1222 vaccination. The gene calls are TRBV6-5 and TRBJ1-1, with TRBD1 identical over 8 bases. The CDR3 DNA reads TGTGCCAGCAGTTACCAGGGGGCTAACACTGAAGCTTTCTTT. Residues: CASSYQGANTEAFF.